This T cell receptor beta chain emerged from a study of Ad26.COV2.S vaccination and SARS-CoV-2 variants. Points on this clone: Antigen unknown.

Study-level results: Once vaccination had occurred, spike-specific CD8+ and CD4+ T cell responses reportedly showed substantial breadth. Participants given vaccine showed non-spike TCR breadth similar to that of placebo recipients.

Generated by immunoSEQ multiplex PCR, the TCRdb table keeps only in-frame clones and is missing some. Seen here are just over 350,000 clones, 92% observed once, and the top ten hold around 4.2%. Germline V gives CDR1 MNHEY, CDR2 SMNVEV (reference sequence). The CDR3 runs to 16 residues. V lost 6 bases, J lost 4 bases, and 21 bases lay in between. The chain joins TRBV27 to TRBJ1-1, with D unclear. The TCR comes from a human donor who had recovered from COVID-19. This specimen consisted of peripheral blood, obtained after recovery from COVID-19. The CDR3 loop is CASRESTGVFSTEAFF. In nucleotides, the CDR3 is TGTGCCAGCAGGGAAAGTACTGGAGTTTTTAGCACTGAAGCTTTCTTT.